The T cell receptor beta chain under discussion was sequenced for a study of cytomegalovirus exposure and HLA in healthy donors. As for this clone: Its specificity is not known.

The PCR was carried out with 60 Vbeta primers and 13 Jbeta primers. The table came from immunoSEQ multiplex PCR; TCRdb's copy has only in-frame clones and leaves some out. The sample lists roughly 170,000 clones; under 90% were seen once. The germline V gene encodes CDR1 MNHEY and CDR2 SMNVEV (reference sequence). V lost 5 bases and J lost 10, with 12 bases in between. This CDR3 is 13 amino acids long. Whole-study findings and limits: Earlier findings revealed that most TCR beta V segments proved productive either about 90% or about 30% of the time.

Sequenced sample: PBMCs. The chain combines TRBV27 with TRBJ1-6; D is perhaps TRBD1 (5 bases). The TCR originated in a male donor in good health and CMV-seronegative. CDR3 sequence (DNA): TGTGCCAGCAGTCTAGGGGTGAGGTCACCCCTCCACTTT. Protein product: CASSLGVRSPLHF.